This TCR beta chain was recorded in a study of tumor-infiltrating lymphocytes in glioblastoma multiforme. Study-level findings and limits: RNA-based TCR sequencing may distort clone frequencies, since cells carry unequal TCR transcript numbers.

TCRB libraries came from RNA via three nested multiplex PCR rounds. No unique molecular identifiers were described for these TCRB libraries. TCRdb re-called the multiplex PCR reads through MiXCR, storing one row per CDR3 protein. The table records roughly 8,400 distinct CDR3 sequences, about four fifths of them present only once. Looked up from germline, CDR1 is DFQATT and CDR2 is SNEGSKA (reference sequence). The V segment lost 3 bases and the J segment 6 bases; nucleotides outside the gene matches: 8. The CDR3 is made up of 15 amino acids. This clonotype occurred a few times. Its antigen is not known.

The clonotype originates from a male donor with glioblastoma. The chain is built from TRBV20-1 and TRBJ2-7, with 13 bases identical to TRBD2. Sequenced sample: brain tumor tissue. The CDR3 reads CSASGPGTSGTEQYF. The CDR3 nucleotides read TGCAGTGCTAGCGGGCCCGGGACTAGCGGGACCGAGCAGTACTTC.